Detailed here is one TCR beta chain. This sample was included in a study of T cell changes during pregnancy in multiple sclerosis. Generated by immunoSEQ multiplex PCR, the TCRdb table keeps only in-frame clones and is missing some. Of 100,000 or so clones listed, about 91% are singletons. The germline CDR1 and CDR2 sequences are SGHRS and YFSETQ. This CDR3 has 17 residues. J lost 3 bases, V lost 4 bases, and 13 bases had no gene match. This specimen was peripheral blood, taken in the second trimester of pregnancy. This clonotype was sampled from a female donor with multiple sclerosis, enrolled in a pregnancy study. The V call is TRBV5-1, the J call TRBJ1-3; the match to TRBD1 covers 7 bases. In nucleotides, the CDR3 is TGCGCCAGCAGCGCATCAAACAGGGGCCGAGGTGGAAACACCATATATTTT. This gives the protein CASSASNRGRGGNTIYF. The variable domain in full, completed from reference TRBV5-1 and TRBJ1-3, reads KAGVTQTPRYLIKTRGQQVTLSCSPISGHRSVSWYQQTPGQGLQFLFEYFSETQRNKGNFPGRFSGRQFSNSRSEMNVSTLELGDSALYLCASSASNRGRGGNTIYFGEGSWLTVV.